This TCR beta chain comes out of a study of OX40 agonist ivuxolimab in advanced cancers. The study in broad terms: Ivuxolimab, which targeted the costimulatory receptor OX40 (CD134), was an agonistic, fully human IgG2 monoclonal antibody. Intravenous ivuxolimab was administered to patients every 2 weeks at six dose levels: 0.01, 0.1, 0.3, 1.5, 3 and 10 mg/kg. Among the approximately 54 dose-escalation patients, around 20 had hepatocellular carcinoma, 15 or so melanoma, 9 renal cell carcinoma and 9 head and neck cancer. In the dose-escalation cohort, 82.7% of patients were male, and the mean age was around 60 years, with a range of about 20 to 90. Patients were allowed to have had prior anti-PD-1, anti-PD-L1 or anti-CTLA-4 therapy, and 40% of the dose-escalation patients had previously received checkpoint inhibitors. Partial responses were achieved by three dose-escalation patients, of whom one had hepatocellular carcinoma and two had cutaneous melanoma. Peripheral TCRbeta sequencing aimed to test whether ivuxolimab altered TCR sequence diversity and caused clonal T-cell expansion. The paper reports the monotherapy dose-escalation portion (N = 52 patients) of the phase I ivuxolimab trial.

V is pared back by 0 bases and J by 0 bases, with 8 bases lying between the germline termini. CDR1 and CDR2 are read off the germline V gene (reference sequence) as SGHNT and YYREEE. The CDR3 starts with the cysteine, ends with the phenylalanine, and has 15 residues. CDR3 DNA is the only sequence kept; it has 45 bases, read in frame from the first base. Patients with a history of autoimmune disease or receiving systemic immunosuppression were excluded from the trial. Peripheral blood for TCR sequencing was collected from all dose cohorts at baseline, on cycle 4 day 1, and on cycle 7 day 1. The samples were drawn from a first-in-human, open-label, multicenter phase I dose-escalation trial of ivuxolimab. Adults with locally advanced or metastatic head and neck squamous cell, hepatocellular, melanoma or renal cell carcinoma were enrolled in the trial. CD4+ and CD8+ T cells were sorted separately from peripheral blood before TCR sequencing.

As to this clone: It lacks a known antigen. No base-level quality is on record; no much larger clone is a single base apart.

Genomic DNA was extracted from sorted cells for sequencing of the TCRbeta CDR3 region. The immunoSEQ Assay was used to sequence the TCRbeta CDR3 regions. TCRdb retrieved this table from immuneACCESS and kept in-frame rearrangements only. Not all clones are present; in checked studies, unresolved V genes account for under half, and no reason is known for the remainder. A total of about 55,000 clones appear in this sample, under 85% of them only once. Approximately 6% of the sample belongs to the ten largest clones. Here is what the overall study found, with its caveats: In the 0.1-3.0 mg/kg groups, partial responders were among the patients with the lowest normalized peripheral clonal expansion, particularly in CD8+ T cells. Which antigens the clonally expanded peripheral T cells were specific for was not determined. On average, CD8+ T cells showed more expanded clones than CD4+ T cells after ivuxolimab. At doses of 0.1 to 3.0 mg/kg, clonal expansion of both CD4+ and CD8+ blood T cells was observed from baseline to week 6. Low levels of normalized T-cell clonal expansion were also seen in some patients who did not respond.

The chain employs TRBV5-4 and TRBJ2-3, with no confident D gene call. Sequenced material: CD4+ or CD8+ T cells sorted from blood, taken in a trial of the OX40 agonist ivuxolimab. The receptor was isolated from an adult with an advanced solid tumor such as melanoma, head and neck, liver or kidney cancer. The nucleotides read TGTGCCAGCAGCTTGGAGGAACGGAGCACAGATACGCAGTATTTT. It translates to CASSLEERSTDTQYF.